The entry that follows covers one T cell receptor (beta chain) sequence. This clonotype was seen more than once but under ten times. The specificity of this receptor is unknown. No base qualities exist here, and no much larger clone lies one base off it. This specimen belongs to a study of response to subunit inactivated influenza vaccine (dated by TCRdb to 2016 to 2018). For the wider study: Deep quantitative T cell receptor repertoire profiling was used in the study to track responses to a trivalent subunit inactivated influenza vaccine.

CDR1 SGHRS and CDR2 YFSETQ were looked up in the germline V gene. V loses 6 bases of germline sequence and J loses 5 bases, and the interval between the two ends is 11 bases. Including cysteine and phenylalanine, the CDR3 has 12 amino acids. Only the CDR3 DNA stays, 36 bases, in frame from base 1. The receptor library was made with RT-PCR. The instrument was an Illumina HiSeq 2500. TCRdb handled the public reads itself, with Q25 trimming in fastp and clone calling in MiXCR, and kept productive beta chains. Rows merge per CDR3 protein into single entries with the most common DNA and genes. The sample includes 180,000 or so distinct CDR3 sequences, with approximately 12% observed a single time. The top ten hold approximately 30% of the sample. Overall results and qualifications from the work: The authors suggested that each seasonal influenza vaccination may recruit only a limited number of new T cells.

The same data also contributed to another study, on T cells expressing NK-cell markers. Reported in the second study: TCR beta cDNA libraries were prepared using 5'RACE template switching, which introduced a universal primer site and unique molecular identifiers. Three sorted T-cell subsets (CD3+CD56+NKG2C+, CD3+CD56+NKG2C- and CD3+CD56-NKG2C+) from eight donors had their TCR beta-chain repertoires profiled. Seven of the eight sequenced donors were HCMV-seropositive and one was HCMV-seronegative. To restrict sorting to alphabetaTCR-expressing T cells, an anti-gammadeltaTCR antibody was added in several experiments. In roughly six donors, the dominant CD3+CD56+NKG2C+ clonotypes ranked among the top 10 CD8+ clonotypes, making up roughly 1.0-8% of CD8+ T cells. Those dominant clonotypes were again the most abundant among CD3+CD56-NKG2C+ cells in a few donors, at roughly 25-60.1%. Whether the expanded NKG2C-expressing T cell clones were specific for HCMV antigens was left unclear. The eight sequenced donors were randomly selected healthy volunteers, three men and five women. HCMV serostatus was determined by detecting HCMV-specific IgG in serum with a commercial ELISA kit. Ficoll density gradient centrifugation was used to isolate peripheral blood mononuclear cells from blood. Using Miltenyi isolation kits, CD4+ and CD8+ T cells were isolated from PBMC through magnetic immunoseparation. Priming for cDNA synthesis came from the TCR beta constant segment, and two successive PCR amplification steps followed. Libraries were sequenced as 2 x 150 bp reads on Illumina HiSeq 2000/2500, MiSeq or NextSeq. MIGEC was used to demultiplex reads and group reads by UMI, and MiTCR was used to assemble and quantify clonotypes. To remove erroneous sequences, TCR cDNA sequences were retained only when supported by two or more reads. Downstream repertoire analysis used the tcR package, and clonotypes were matched across fractions by CDR3 nucleotide sequence plus V segment. VDJmatch was used to annotate antigen specificity against VDJdb, with one amino acid substitution in CDR3 permitted.

The clonotype comes from a man in his fifties or sixties who received an inactivated influenza vaccine. Donor details come from another sample of the same person, matched by shared clones. The material sequenced was CD8+ T cells sorted from PBMCs, taken approximately 13 days after vaccination. The chain uses TRBV5-1 and TRBJ1-2, with the D gene call left open. The nucleotides read TGCGCCAGCACAGACGGGCAGTATGGCTACACCTTC. The encoded protein is CASTDGQYGYTF. With the rest looked up from the reference TRBV5-1 and TRBJ1-2 genes rather than sequenced, the full variable domain is KAGVTQTPRYLIKTRGQQVTLSCSPISGHRSVSWYQQTPGQGLQFLFEYFSETQRNKGNFPGRFSGRQFSNSRSEMNVSTLELGDSALYLCASTDGQYGYTFGSGTRLTVV.